A single sample is the source of the 26 T cell receptor beta chains below, sequenced in a study of T cell changes during pregnancy in multiple sclerosis. Libraries were prepared by immunoSEQ multiplex PCR; TCRdb keeps only in-frame clonotypes and omits some of them. Here the sample spans tens of thousands of clones, approximately 92% being singletons. The starting material was CD4+ T cells from peripheral blood mononuclear cells, obtained in the third trimester of pregnancy. The receptors here all came from a female donor with multiple sclerosis, enrolled in a pregnancy study.

The chain uses TRBV6-1 and TRBJ2-7; D is undetermined. This CDR3 comprises 11 residues. CDR1 is MNHNS, CDR2 SASEGT, per germline. V gave up 5 bases and J gave up 3 bases, with 5 bases separating them. In DNA form, the CDR3 reads TGTGCCAGCAGTAACGGCTACGAGCAGTACTTC. Its protein is CASSNGYEQYF.

The J gene is TRBJ2-2, the V gene TRBV6-6, with a tentative D call TRBD1 (6 bases). The V end lost 2 bases, the J end lost 5 bases, and 12 bases lay between the germline ends. The CDR3 length is 15 residues. Per germline, CDR1 MNHNY and CDR2 SVGAGI (reference sequence). CDR3 region: CASSYPQGSTGELFF. Written as DNA, the CDR3 is TGTGCCAGCAGTTACCCACAGGGAAGTACCGGGGAGCTGTTTTTT.

The chain combines TRBV5-1 with TRBJ1-2; D might be TRBD1 (5 bases). This CDR3 has 16 residues. V was clipped by 2 bases and J by 4 bases, with 18 bases between them. CDR1 and CDR2 from the germline V gene are SGHRS and YFSETQ. This CDR3 reads CASSFGGASYTYGYTF. The DNA of the CDR3 is TGCGCCAGCAGCTTCGGTGGGGCCAGCTATACCTATGGCTACACCTTC.

The chain has TRBV6-1 and TRBJ2-2; 7 nucleotides match TRBD1. Losses at the gene ends were 4 bases for V and 5 bases for J; bases not matched to a gene: 10. This CDR3 region has 16 residues. CDR1 MNHNS and CDR2 SASEGT come from the germline V gene. The CDR3 spells CASSGLRTGGTGELFF. Here the CDR3 DNA reads TGTGCCAGCAGTGGACTCAGGACAGGTGGGACCGGGGAGCTGTTTTTT.

J is TRBJ2-1 and V is TRBV6-6, with D possibly TRBD2 on 5 matching bases. With 0 bases removed from V and 8 bases from J, the gap between germline ends came to 8 bases. Germline values: CDR1 MNHNY, CDR2 SVGAGI (reference sequence). This CDR3 is built from 13 residues. DNA for the CDR3: TGTGCCAGCAGTTACTCGACGGGGTATGAGCAGTTCTTC. The encoded protein is CASSYSTGYEQFF.

This chain joins TRBV5-4 and TRBJ2-3, with D unclear. The V and J ends lost 1 base and 4 bases respectively, with 4 bases between them. The CDR3 totals 12 residues. Per germline, CDR1 SGHNT and CDR2 YYREEE (reference sequence). The CDR3 region is CASSLRSDTQYF. As DNA, the CDR3 is TGTGCCAGCAGCTTGCGTTCAGATACGCAGTATTTT.

This sequence joins TRBV30 and TRBJ2-1; TRBD2 might be the D (6 bases). This CDR3 has 14 residues. CDR1 and CDR2 (germline): GTSNPN, SVGIG (reference sequence). V was clipped by 1 base and J by 10 bases, with 17 bases between them. CDR3 nucleotide sequence: TGTGCCTGGAGTGGAGGGACTCTCCTAAGGGAGCAGTTCTTC. Amino acid sequence: CAWSGGTLLREQFF.

The chain joins TRBV15 to TRBJ2-7; possible D gene TRBD2, 7 bases. The V end was cut by 1 base, the J end by 3 bases, with 16 bases between. Germline V lookup: CDR1 LNHNV, CDR2 YYDKDF (reference sequence). The CDR3 loop spans 16 amino acids. The CDR3 region is CATSRVGGGLNYEQYF. The CDR3 bases are TGTGCCACCAGCAGAGTGGGAGGGGGGCTAAACTACGAGCAGTACTTC.

This chain links TRBV4-3 with TRBJ2-5, with TRBD1 matching 8 bases. CDR3 length equals 18 residues. CDR1 and CDR2 from the germline V gene are LGHNA and YSLEER. V shed 0 bases and J 5 bases; nucleotides not matched to a gene: 14. This chain's CDR3 is CASSQDFQGAGRVETQYF. CDR3 nucleotides: TGCGCCAGCAGCCAAGATTTCCAGGGGGCAGGGCGGGTTGAGACCCAGTACTTC.

The genes are TRBV2 and TRBJ1-2; D remains unclear. CDR3 length equals 13 residues. Germline V CDR1 and CDR2: SNHLY, FYNNEI. Trimming removed 4 bases from V and 5 bases from J, with 11 bases in between. CDR3 bases: TGTGCCAGCAGTGTTGAGCCTTTTTATGGCTACACCTTC. This codes for CASSVEPFYGYTF. The full variable domain, completed using reference TRBV2 and TRBJ1-2, is EPEVTQTPSHQVTQMGQEVILRCVPISNHLYFYWYRQILGQKVEFLVSFYNNEISEKSEIFDDQFSVERPDGSNFTLKIRSTKLEDSAMYFCASSVEPFYGYTFGSGTRLTVV.

This clone came up once. As DNA, the CDR3 is TGTGCCAGCAGCTACGGACAGACCCGACTAGCTAAAAATGAGCAGTTCTTC. Its translation is CASSYGQTRLAKNEQFF. The chain has TRBV5-6 and TRBJ2-1; possibly TRBD2 for D (7 bases). CDR1 is SGHDT, CDR2 YYEEEE, per germline. V lost 3 bases and J 7 bases, leaving 23 bases between the germline ends. The CDR3 runs 17 residues.

This clone occurred once. V usage is TRBV4-1 and J usage is TRBJ1-4; 9 bases align to TRBD1. Germline V lookup: CDR1 MGHRA, CDR2 YSYEKL. The V and J ends lost 4 bases and 3 bases, in that order; junction bases with no gene match: 3. The CDR3 is 15 residues long. This CDR3 is CASSLRQGANEKLFF. The CDR3 nucleotides read TGCGCCAGCAGCCTCCGACAGGGGGCTAATGAAAAACTGTTTTTT.

This chain joins TRBV7-9 and TRBJ2-1; a weak D match, TRBD2 (5 bases). Germline assignment: CDR1 SEHNR and CDR2 FQNEAQ (reference sequence). The CDR3 runs to 16 residues. The V end lost 4 bases, the J end lost 0 bases, and 13 bases lay between the germline ends. The CDR3 coding sequence is TGTGCCAGCAGCTCCTCCAGCGGAAGCTCCTACAATGAGCAGTTCTTC. Translation: CASSSSSGSSYNEQFF.

The rearrangement links TRBV19 to TRBJ1-4; 7 nucleotides match TRBD1. Germline lookup yields CDR1 LNHDA and CDR2 SQIVND (reference sequence). The CDR3 extends over 13 amino acids. V shed 9 bases and J 5 bases; nucleotides not matched to a gene: 6. This chain's CDR3 is CASSDRRNEKLFF. CDR3 nucleotide sequence: TGTGCCAGCTCGGACAGGAGGAATGAAAAACTGTTTTTT.

The chain combines TRBV6-1 with TRBJ2-7; maybe TRBD2 (5 bases). Germline-derived CDR1 and CDR2 are MNHNS and SASEGT. The CDR3 length is 13 residues. Between the trimmed V and J ends, which lost 7 bases and 0 bases, there was a span of 10 bases. CDR3: CASTREPSYEQYF. CDR3 bases: TGTGCCAGCACTAGGGAGCCCTCCTACGAGCAGTACTTC.

The genes are TRBV6-5 and TRBJ2-1; 8 bases match TRBD2. The germline gives CDR1 MNHEY, CDR2 SVGAGI. The CDR3 sequence is 15 residues long. V lost 6 bases to trimming and J lost 7 bases; unmatched junction nucleotides: 11. The CDR3 bases are TGTGCCAGCAGCAAAAGGTCTAGCGGGCAGAATGAGCAGTTCTTC. Amino acids: CASSKRSSGQNEQFF.

This clone appeared a single time. This chain links TRBV19 with TRBJ1-2, with D uncertain. Per the germline V gene, CDR1 is LNHDA and CDR2 is SQIVND (reference sequence). The CDR3 is 13 amino acids. Trimming took off 3 bases at V and 5 bases at J, with 10 bases between the two ends. CDR3 sequence (DNA): TGTGCCAGTAGTATCCTGGGCTGGTATGGCTACACCTTC. It is translated as CASSILGWYGYTF.

This rearrangement joins TRBV29-1 to TRBJ2-1, with 7 bases that match TRBD2. The CDR3 is made up of 15 amino acids. From germline, CDR1 is SQVTM and CDR2 ANQGSEA. V lost 4 bases, J lost 9 bases, and 15 bases stayed unmatched. As DNA, the CDR3 is TGCAGCGTTGCGGGGCGGGAGACCGGCGGCGGTGAGCAGTTCTTC. It encodes CSVAGRETGGGEQFF.

The chain combines TRBV28 with TRBJ1-4; 9 bases agree with TRBD1. This CDR3 is built from 15 residues. The V and J ends lost 5 bases and 2 bases, in that order; junction bases with no gene match: 3. Germline CDR1 reads MDHEN; CDR2 reads SYDVKM. The CDR3 spells CASSPGQGTNEKLFF. DNA of the CDR3: TGTGCCAGCAGTCCCGGACAGGGGACTAATGAAAAACTGTTTTTT.

V usage is TRBV19 and J usage is TRBJ1-2, with D possibly TRBD1 on 6 matching bases. With 3 bases removed from V and 8 bases from J, the gap between germline ends came to 13 bases. The CDR3 runs 13 residues. Germline V CDR1 and CDR2: LNHDA, SQIVND (reference sequence). The DNA of the CDR3 is TGTGCCAGTAGTATGCAGGGGAAGGGCGGCTACACCTTC. It encodes CASSMQGKGGYTF.

The rearrangement uses TRBV7-6 and TRBJ2-6; 7 bases align to TRBD1. Germline loops: CDR1 SGHVS, CDR2 FNYEAQ. V gave up 6 bases and J gave up 0 bases; unmatched junction bases: 11. The CDR3 extends over 18 amino acids. The CDR3 nucleotides are TGTGCCAGCAGTAGGAGCCCGGGACAGCACTCTGGGGCCAACGTCCTGACTTTC. It specifies CASSRSPGQHSGANVLTF.

The chain combines TRBV11-2 with TRBJ2-7; 10 positions agree with TRBD2. The CDR3 extends over 16 amino acids. Unmatched junction bases numbered 7, after V lost 5 bases and J lost 0 bases. Germline assignment: CDR1 SGHAT and CDR2 FQNNGV. CDR3 sequence reads: CASSVAGGLTSYEQYF. CDR3 coding DNA: TGTGCCAGCAGCGTAGCGGGAGGCCTTACCTCCTACGAGCAGTACTTC.

This chain joins TRBV28 and TRBJ2-4; possibly TRBD2 for D (5 bases). V was clipped by 8 bases and J by 7 bases, with 15 bases between them. Germline CDR1 and CDR2: MDHEN and SYDVKM. This CDR3 spans 13 amino acids. The CDR3 DNA follows: TGTGCCAGCCGAGCGGACCCACGGAACATTCAGTACTTC. It specifies CASRADPRNIQYF.

The CDR3 DNA sequence: TGTGCCAGCAGCGAGAATCTCCGGGGGGATGGCTACACCTTC. It is translated as CASSENLRGDGYTF. The chain is built from TRBV7-9 and TRBJ1-2; a possible D gene is TRBD1 (5 bases). Germline values: CDR1 SEHNR, CDR2 FQNEAQ (reference sequence). This CDR3 spans 14 amino acids. V lost 5 bases and J lost 6, with 16 bases in between.

This chain connects TRBV5-1 to TRBJ2-1; D is perhaps TRBD1 (5 bases). Germline values: CDR1 SGHRS, CDR2 YFSETQ. This CDR3 is built from 14 residues. V was shortened by 2 bases and J by 7 bases, with 13 bases between the two germline ends. CDR3 DNA: TGCGCCAGCAGCTTTATCGTCAGGACAAATGAGCAGTTCTTC. Its protein product is CASSFIVRTNEQFF.

This sequence joins TRBV5-4 and TRBJ2-5, with 10 bases identical to TRBD1. J lost 7 bases, V lost 1 base, and 10 bases had no gene match. The germline V gene has CDR1 SGHNT and CDR2 YYREEE (reference sequence). CDR3 length: 16 residues. Here the CDR3 DNA reads TGTGCCAGCAGCTTGAACCGGGACAGGGGAGGCGGGACCCAGTACTTC. Protein product: CASSLNRDRGGGTQYF.